This TCR beta chain appears in the sequencing data of a study of radiotherapy plus CTLA-4 blockade in lung cancer. On the study more broadly: 15% to 20% of patients responded objectively, and about 30% achieved disease control.

Regarding this clone: Its antigen is unknown.

Study-wide results and caveats: Peripheral blood showed expansion of tumor-derived TCR clones after radiotherapy and ipilimumab.

Chemo-refractory metastatic non-small-cell lung cancer patients were treated with focal radiation plus CTLA-4 blockade with ipilimumab. Generated by immunoSEQ multiplex PCR, the TCRdb table keeps only in-frame clones and is missing some. The sample yields about 60,000 clones, around four fifths seen once. After removal of 7 bases from V and 1 base from J, the junction contained 9 bases not matched to a gene. This CDR3 region has 14 residues. CDR1 SQVTM and CDR2 ANQGSEA come from the germline V gene. The sequence was collected from a human donor with non-small cell lung cancer who had a partial response to radiotherapy plus ipilimumab. The J gene is TRBJ2-5, the V gene TRBV29-1; the match to TRBD1 covers 7 bases. This material consisted of peripheral blood, taken from a patient treated with radiotherapy plus ipilimumab. The DNA of the CDR3 is TGCAGCGCCGATCTCGGGACAGTCCAAGAGACCCAGTACTTC. This gives the protein CSADLGTVQETQYF.